Listed below are T cell receptor beta chains from one sample, sequenced in a study of radiotherapy plus CTLA-4 blockade in lung cancer. Sequenced by immunoSEQ multiplex PCR; TCRdb stores in-frame clones only, minus some. The sample lists 40,000 to 45,000 clones, 65% to 75% occurring once. The sample consisted of peripheral blood, taken from a patient treated with radiotherapy plus ipilimumab. The receptors here all came from a human donor with non-small cell lung cancer who had stable disease on radiotherapy plus ipilimumab. Each CDR3 is given with its conserved first and last residue. The order of the fields is J gene, D gene, clone size, CDR3 length, V gene, CDR3 protein, CDR3 DNA. A D gene is named only where the DNA matches it firmly. Size tells how often a clone was seen (once, few, many) or the class of an expanded clone, and some rows leave it out.

j_call: TRBJ2-4; d_call: TRBD1; clone_size: NA; cdr3_length: 18; v_call: TRBV4-1; cdr3_aa: CASSQAGTELATKNIQYF; cdr3_nt: TGCGCCAGCAGCCAAGCGGGGACAGAGCTCGCGACCAAAAACATTCAGTACTTC
j_call: TRBJ1-3; d_call: NA; clone_size: NA; cdr3_length: 11; v_call: TRBV29-1; cdr3_aa: CSVQGANTIYF; cdr3_nt: TGCAGCGTTCAAGGGGCAAACACCATATATTTT
j_call: TRBJ2-6; d_call: TRBD2; clone_size: NA; cdr3_length: 18; v_call: TRBV9; cdr3_aa: CASSVDPSGGSGANVLTF; cdr3_nt: TGTGCCAGCAGCGTAGACCCTAGCGGGGGCTCTGGGGCCAACGTCCTGACTTTC
j_call: TRBJ2-1; d_call: TRBD1; clone_size: NA; cdr3_length: 15; v_call: TRBV10-1; cdr3_aa: CASSEGTGVLNEQFF; cdr3_nt: TGCGCCAGCAGCGAAGGGACAGGGGTCCTCAATGAGCAGTTCTTC
j_call: TRBJ2-5; d_call: TRBD2; clone_size: NA; cdr3_length: 12; v_call: TRBV6-5; cdr3_aa: CAVGGAQETQYF; cdr3_nt: TGTGCCGTCGGGGGGGCTCAAGAGACCCAGTACTTC
j_call: TRBJ2-2; d_call: TRBD2; clone_size: NA; cdr3_length: 19; v_call: TRBV7-9; cdr3_aa: CASSLGLLAGGPGTGELFF; cdr3_nt: TGTGCCAGCAGCTTAGGCTTGCTAGCGGGGGGGCCCGGCACCGGGGAGCTGTTTTTT
j_call: TRBJ2-2; d_call: NA; clone_size: NA; cdr3_length: 17; v_call: TRBV4-2; cdr3_aa: CASSQERFQALTGELFF; cdr3_nt: TGTGCCAGCAGCCAAGAAAGGTTCCAGGCACTCACCGGGGAGCTGTTTTTT
j_call: TRBJ2-2; d_call: TRBD1; clone_size: NA; cdr3_length: 14; v_call: TRBV15; cdr3_aa: CATSRVRGSGELFF; cdr3_nt: TGTGCCACCAGCAGAGTCAGGGGGTCCGGGGAGCTGTTTTTT
j_call: TRBJ1-2; d_call: NA; clone_size: NA; cdr3_length: 14; v_call: TRBV5-1; cdr3_aa: CASNSGSGAYGYTF; cdr3_nt: TGCGCCAGCAACTCGGGATCAGGGGCTTATGGCTACACCTTC
j_call: TRBJ1-2; d_call: NA; clone_size: NA; cdr3_length: 15; v_call: TRBV5-1; cdr3_aa: CASSLGGTANYGYTF; cdr3_nt: TGCGCCAGCAGCTTGGGCGGGACGGCTAACTATGGCTACACCTTC
j_call: TRBJ2-1; d_call: TRBD1; clone_size: NA; cdr3_length: 13; v_call: TRBV5-1; cdr3_aa: CASTRTGVNEQFF; cdr3_nt: TGCGCCAGCACCAGGACAGGGGTCAATGAGCAGTTCTTC
j_call: TRBJ1-3; d_call: NA; clone_size: NA; cdr3_length: 17; v_call: TRBV15; cdr3_aa: CATSRSLWEGTGNTIYF; cdr3_nt: TGTGCCACCAGCAGAAGCCTTTGGGAGGGGACAGGAAACACCATATATTTT
j_call: TRBJ1-3; d_call: NA; clone_size: NA; cdr3_length: 16; v_call: TRBV23-1; cdr3_aa: CASSQGRYISGNTIYF; cdr3_nt: TGCGCCAGCAGTCAAGGGAGGTACATCTCTGGAAACACCATATATTTT
j_call: TRBJ2-7; d_call: TRBD1; clone_size: once; cdr3_length: 16; v_call: TRBV25-1; cdr3_aa: CASSDLSQGRSGEQYF; cdr3_nt: TGTGCCAGCAGTGATCTGTCACAGGGGAGAAGCGGAGAGCAGTACTTC
j_call: TRBJ1-2; d_call: TRBD1; clone_size: NA; cdr3_length: 15; v_call: TRBV6-6; cdr3_aa: CASSSPRQGAKGYTF; cdr3_nt: TGTGCCAGCAGTTCTCCTAGACAGGGGGCGAAAGGCTACACCTTC
j_call: TRBJ1-2; d_call: NA; clone_size: NA; cdr3_length: 16; v_call: TRBV18; cdr3_aa: CASSPPRFRQFYGYTF; cdr3_nt: TGTGCCAGCTCACCACCGAGGTTCCGCCAGTTCTATGGCTACACCTTC